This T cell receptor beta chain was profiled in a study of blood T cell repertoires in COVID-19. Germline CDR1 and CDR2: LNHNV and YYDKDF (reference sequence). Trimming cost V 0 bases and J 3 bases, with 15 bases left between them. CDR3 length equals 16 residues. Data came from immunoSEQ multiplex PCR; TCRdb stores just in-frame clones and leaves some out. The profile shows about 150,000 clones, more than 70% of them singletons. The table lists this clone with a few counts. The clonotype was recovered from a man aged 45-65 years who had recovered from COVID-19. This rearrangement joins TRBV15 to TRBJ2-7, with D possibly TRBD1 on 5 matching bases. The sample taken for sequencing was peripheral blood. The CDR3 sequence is CATSRDDQGKGYEQYF. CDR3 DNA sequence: TGTGCCACCAGCAGAGATGATCAGGGTAAAGGCTACGAGCAGTACTTC.